What follows are 17 T cell receptor beta chains derived from one specimen sequenced in a study of cytomegalovirus exposure and HLA in healthy donors. A multiplex PCR was run with 60 Vbeta primers and 13 Jbeta primers. The protocol was immunoSEQ multiplex PCR, while the TCRdb copy is restricted to in-frame clones and leaves out a portion. The sample lists 100,000 to 150,000 clones; under 85% were seen once. The specimen sequenced was PBMCs. All receptors derive from a woman aged 45-59 years in good health and CMV-seropositive.

This rearrangement joins TRBV7-9 to TRBJ1-6, with no clear D. Germline CDR1 reads SEHNR; CDR2 reads FQNEAQ (reference sequence). The CDR3 extends over 14 amino acids. V was pared by 2 bases and J by 5 bases, with 7 bases between. CDR3 amino acids: CASSLSGNNSPLHF. The DNA of the CDR3 is TGTGCCAGCAGCTTATCGGGGAATAATTCACCCCTCCACTTT.

The rearrangement links TRBV5-1 to TRBJ2-1, with 8 bases lining up with TRBD1. V shed 0 bases, J shed 6 bases, and the junction held 8 bases outside the gene matches. The CDR3 runs to 16 residues. CDR1 SGHRS and CDR2 YFSETQ come from the germline V gene. The CDR3: CASSLVYRTGSNEQFF. Here the CDR3 DNA reads TGCGCCAGCAGCTTGGTTTATAGGACAGGGAGCAATGAGCAGTTCTTC.

The V and J genes are TRBV6-5 and TRBJ2-2; TRBD2 is a possible D gene (5 bases). The CDR3 is 15 amino acids. The germline CDR1 and CDR2 sequences are MNHEY and SVGAGI. The V end was cut by 5 bases, the J end by 4 bases, with 14 bases between. CDR3 region: CASSRARAGTGELFF. The CDR3 region has the DNA TGTGCCAGCAGTCGGGCTAGGGCGGGCACCGGGGAGCTGTTTTTT.

The chain uses TRBV27 and TRBJ2-3; 9 bases align to TRBD1. With V trimmed by 5 bases and J by 2 bases, 8 bases remained unmatched. This CDR3 spans 16 amino acids. Germline V lookup: CDR1 MNHEY, CDR2 SMNVEV (reference sequence). The CDR3 is CASSPRTGEATDTQYF. The CDR3 DNA is TGTGCCAGCAGTCCTCGGACAGGGGAGGCCACAGATACGCAGTATTTT.

This clone was counted a few times. V usage is TRBV25-1 and J usage is TRBJ1-2, with D possibly being TRBD1 (5 bases). In germline, CDR1 is MGHDK, CDR2 SYGVNS. This CDR3 has 14 residues. With 6 bases removed from V and 1 base from J, the gap between germline ends came to 12 bases. CDR3 DNA: TGTGCCAGCAGCCAAACGGGACTTAACTATGGCTACACCTTC. Translated: CASSQTGLNYGYTF.

The chain recombines TRBV5-8 with TRBJ1-1; the match to TRBD1 covers 9 bases. There are 17 residues in the CDR3. The germline V gene encodes CDR1 SGHTS and CDR2 YDEGEE. J was trimmed by 3 bases and V by 6 bases; bases with no gene match: 15. The CDR3 protein is CASNIPGQGSRDTEAFF. DNA of the CDR3: TGTGCCAGCAACATCCCAGGACAGGGGAGTAGGGACACTGAAGCTTTCTTT.

V gene TRBV19 combines with J gene TRBJ2-7; the D gene is possibly TRBD2 (5 bases). V dropped 4 bases and J dropped 2 bases, with 9 bases sitting between them. The CDR3 length is 13 residues. The germline V gene has CDR1 LNHDA and CDR2 SQIVND (reference sequence). The DNA for the CDR3 is TGTGCCAGTAGTAACACTAGACCCTACGAGCAGTACTTC. Translating gives CASSNTRPYEQYF.

This chain joins TRBV9 and TRBJ2-3, with 7 bases aligning to TRBD1. CDR3 length equals 14 residues. The J segment lost 0 bases and the V segment lost 6 bases, leaving 4 bases of the junction unmatched. The V gene's germline CDR1 is SGDLS and CDR2 YYNGEE. CDR3 residues: CASTQGQSTDTQYF. In DNA, the CDR3 is TGTGCCAGCACCCAGGGACAGAGCACAGATACGCAGTATTTT.

This clone came up a few times. This chain uses TRBV7-2 with TRBJ2-2, with D perhaps matching TRBD2 (5 bases). The CDR3 runs to 13 residues. Trimming left V 11 bases short and J 5 bases short, with 15 bases between. Germline V gene lookup returns CDR1 SGHTA and CDR2 FQGNSA. The CDR3 loop reads CASQAGVTGELFF. For the CDR3, the DNA is TGTGCCTCCCAGGCCGGGGTAACCGGGGAGCTGTTTTTT.

The chain uses TRBV7-9 and TRBJ2-1; tentatively, D is TRBD1 (7 bases). The CDR3 runs 15 residues. Per the germline V gene, CDR1 is SEHNR and CDR2 is FQNEAQ (reference sequence). V lost 5 bases and J 9 bases, leaving 20 bases between the germline ends. The CDR3 region is CASSRGTVGGGEQFF. The CDR3 DNA reads TGTGCCAGCAGCAGGGGGACAGTGGGAGGTGGTGAGCAGTTCTTC.

Note on this clone: One end of the junction does not line up with germline, which may come from a read error. This sequence joins TRBV5-4 and TRBJ2-5; weak D call: TRBD1 (6 bases). CDR3 length: 15 amino acids. The germline V gene encodes CDR1 SGHNT and CDR2 YYREEE (reference sequence). In DNA, the CDR3 is TGTGCCAGCAGCCAACGCAGGGGCGCCCAAGAGGCCCAGTACTTC. Translating gives CASSQRRGAQEAQYF.

The rearrangement uses TRBV15 and TRBJ2-3; D not resolved. The CDR3 is made up of 17 amino acids. Germline CDR1 LNHNV, CDR2 YYDKDF (reference sequence). Trimming shortened V by 0 bases and J by 2 bases, and 15 bases separated the two germline ends. CDR3: CATSRDLKSSYTDTQYF. In nucleotides, the CDR3 is TGTGCCACCAGCAGAGACCTCAAATCGTCCTACACAGATACGCAGTATTTT.

The V gene is TRBV19, the J gene TRBJ1-5; D gene unclear. The V end was cut by 5 bases, the J end by 9 bases, with 11 bases between. The CDR3 sequence is 12 residues long. Germline-derived CDR1 and CDR2 are LNHDA and SQIVND (reference sequence). The CDR3 DNA sequence: TGTGCCAGTAGTTCTTTCGAGGGGCCCCAGCATTTT. Protein product: CASSSFEGPQHF.

The V and J genes are TRBV7-2 and TRBJ2-3; 11 positions match TRBD2. The CDR3 length is 16 residues. Per the germline V gene, CDR1 is SGHTA and CDR2 is FQGNSA. J gave up 4 bases and V 2 bases, and 5 bases lay outside the gene matches. CDR3 loop: CASSLYIAGGPDTQYF. The DNA for the CDR3 is TGTGCCAGCAGCTTATACATAGCGGGGGGGCCAGATACGCAGTATTTT.

This clone came up a few times. The V call is TRBV4-2, the J call TRBJ2-7; unclear D gene. The CDR3 extends over 13 amino acids. Per germline, CDR1 LGHNA and CDR2 YNFKEQ. The V end lost 8 bases, the J end lost 0 bases, and 11 bases lay between the germline ends. CDR3 DNA sequence: TGTGCCAGCCGATCCGAGAGCTCCTACGAGCAGTACTTC. It codes for CASRSESSYEQYF.

This chain links TRBV25-1 with TRBJ1-4; 8 nucleotides line up with TRBD1. Trimming cost V 3 bases and J 10 bases; bases outside gene matches: 10. Per germline, CDR1 MGHDK and CDR2 SYGVNS. The CDR3 covers 15 residues. The CDR3 DNA reads TGTGCCAGCAGTGAGCCGGGACAGGCTACAGGAAAACTGTTTTTT. Residues: CASSEPGQATGKLFF.

A few counts support this clone. This chain links TRBV6-1 with TRBJ1-5; D not resolved. V shed 4 bases and J shed 6 bases, with 16 bases lying between them. CDR1 and CDR2 (germline): MNHNS, SASEGT. This CDR3 is built from 15 residues. CDR3 bases: TGTGCCAGCAGTGCTAGCCTCCCAGCAAGTCAGCCCCAGCATTTT. Encoded protein: CASSASLPASQPQHF.